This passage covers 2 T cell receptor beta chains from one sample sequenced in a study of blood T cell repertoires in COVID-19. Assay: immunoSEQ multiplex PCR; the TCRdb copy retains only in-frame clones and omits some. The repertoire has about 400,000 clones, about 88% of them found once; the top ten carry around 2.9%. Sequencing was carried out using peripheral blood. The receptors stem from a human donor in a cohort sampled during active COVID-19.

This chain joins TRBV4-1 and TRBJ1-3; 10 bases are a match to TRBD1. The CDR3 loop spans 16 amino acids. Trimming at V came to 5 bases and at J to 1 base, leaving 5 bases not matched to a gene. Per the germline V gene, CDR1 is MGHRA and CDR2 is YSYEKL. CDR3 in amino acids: CASSFMDRGSGNTIYF. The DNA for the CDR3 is TGCGCCAGCAGCTTTATGGACAGGGGGTCTGGAAACACCATATATTTT.

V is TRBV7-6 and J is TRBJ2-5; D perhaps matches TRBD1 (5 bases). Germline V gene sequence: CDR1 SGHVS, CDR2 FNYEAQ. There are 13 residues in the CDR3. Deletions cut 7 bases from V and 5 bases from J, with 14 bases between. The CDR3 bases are TGTGCCAGCACACAATTCCCAGGGGAGACCCAGTACTTC. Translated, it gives CASTQFPGETQYF.